The 12 T cell receptor beta chains below come from one sample, sequenced in a study of T-cell memory formation after mild COVID-19. One entry per CDR3 protein results from TCRdb running MiXCR on the 5' RACE reads. The sample consists of fewer than 110,000 distinct CDR3 sequences, roughly an eighth of them appearing once. The specimen sequenced was PBMCs or a T cell subset sorted from them (not recorded which). Receptor source: a man between 18 and 35 years old who had mild COVID-19 (a few samples of this study predate the infection). Cell type and time point are not known.

This clonotype was detected many times. The rearrangement joins TRBV4-1 to TRBJ1-6; D gene uncertain. The CDR3 has 16 amino acids. Germline CDR1 MGHRA, CDR2 YSYEKL. Trimming took 1 base from V and 0 from J, leaving 7 bases between them. The CDR3 bases are TGCGCCAGCAGCCAAGGGGCCGCCTCCTATAATTCACCCCTCCACTTT. It encodes CASSQGAASYNSPLHF.

This clonotype has a handful of counts. This chain links TRBV7-9 with TRBJ2-7; 7 positions agree with TRBD1. Germline values: CDR1 SEHNR, CDR2 FQNEAQ (reference sequence). This CDR3 comprises 13 residues. Trimming took 8 bases from V and 0 from J; bases not matched to a gene: 4. The CDR3 nucleotides are TGTGCCAGCTCGGACAGGAGCTCCTACGAGCAGTACTTC. Translating gives CASSDRSSYEQYF.

The rearrangement links TRBV7-9 to TRBJ2-1; no definite D call. V was pared by 5 bases and J by 9 bases, with 14 bases between. This CDR3 region has 13 residues. CDR1 and CDR2 (germline): SEHNR, FQNEAQ (reference sequence). The chain's CDR3 is CASSPNRLVEQFF. CDR3 nucleotide sequence: TGTGCCAGCAGCCCGAACCGTCTAGTTGAGCAGTTCTTC. The full variable domain, its missing parts supplied by reference TRBV7-9 and TRBJ2-1, is DTGVSQNPRHKITKRGQNVTFRCDPISEHNRLYWYRQTLGQGPEFLTYFQNEAQLEKSRLLSDRFSAERPKGSFSTLEIQRTEQGDSAMYLCASSPNRLVEQFFGPGTRLTVL.

The genes are TRBV25-1 and TRBJ2-7; D is undetermined. The CDR3 covers 11 residues. Trimming took 3 bases from V and 5 from J, leaving 5 bases between them. Looked up from germline, CDR1 is MGHDK and CDR2 is SYGVNS. Here the CDR3 DNA reads TGTGCCAGCAGTGAGACGGACGAGCAGTACTTC. It translates to CASSETDEQYF.

This clonotype has only a few counts. This chain joins TRBV20-1 and TRBJ2-7, with D unclear. Trimming removed 5 bases at V and 1 base at J, with 15 bases between. CDR1 is DFQATT, CDR2 SNEGSKA, per germline (reference sequence). The CDR3 runs 14 residues. CDR3 in amino acids: CSAFGSALSYEQYV. The CDR3 DNA reads as TGCAGTGCTTTTGGGTCCGCCCTATCCTACGAGCAGTACGTC.

This clonotype has a handful of counts. This chain connects TRBV6-1 to TRBJ2-7, with TRBD1 identical over 8 bases. The V gene's germline CDR1 is MNHNS and CDR2 SASEGT. This CDR3 comprises 14 residues. Trimming took 7 bases from V and 3 from J; bases not matched to a gene: 8. The CDR3 nucleotides read TGTGCCAGCAACACGGGACAGGAAGTCTACGAGCAGTACTTC. This sequence encodes CASNTGQEVYEQYF.

The chain employs TRBV4-2 and TRBJ1-5, with TRBD1 as a possible D gene (6 bases). The ends were cut back, 4 bases at V and 4 bases at J, with 20 bases in the middle. The V gene's germline CDR1 is LGHNA and CDR2 YNFKEQ. CDR3 length: 17 residues. In DNA, the CDR3 is TGTGCCAGCAGCCCCCTTGGGGGCGGAGGGCCAAATCAGCCCCAGCATTTT. It translates to CASSPLGGGGPNQPQHF.

The V and J genes are TRBV5-8 and TRBJ2-7; no clear D. Trimming took 5 bases from V and 3 from J, leaving 12 bases between them. Germline V CDR1 and CDR2: SGHTS, YDEGEE. This CDR3 spans 13 amino acids. The CDR3 loop is CASRRVGLYEQYF. The CDR3 region has the DNA TGTGCCAGCAGAAGGGTCGGCCTCTACGAGCAGTACTTC.

The chain uses TRBV3-1 and TRBJ2-3; 7 bases fit TRBD2. Germline CDR1 and CDR2: LGHDT and YNNKEL (reference sequence). V dropped 0 bases and J dropped 3; count of bases not matched to a gene: 6. The CDR3 loop spans 16 amino acids. The CDR3 loop is CASSQDSGGPTDTQYF. In DNA, the CDR3 is TGTGCCAGCAGCCAAGATTCGGGGGGACCAACAGATACGCAGTATTTT.

This clonotype turned up a few times. V usage is TRBV19 and J usage is TRBJ2-3; no clear D gene. Germline V gene lookup returns CDR1 LNHDA and CDR2 SQIVND (reference sequence). Trimming pared 3 bases from V and 3 bases from J, leaving 13 bases between. CDR3 length: 15 amino acids. Written as DNA, the CDR3 is TGTGCCAGTAGTATTGGCCGATCAGAGACAGATACGCAGTATTTT. Translation gives CASSIGRSETDTQYF.

This clonotype was observed a few times. This chain uses TRBV7-8 with TRBJ1-5, with D possibly TRBD1 on 5 matching bases. The CDR3 contains 15 residues. Deletions cut 1 base from V and 1 base from J, with 8 bases between. Germline V gives CDR1 SGHVS, CDR2 FQNEAQ. CDR3 region: CASSLGRESNQPQHF. In DNA form, the CDR3 reads TGTGCCAGCAGCTTAGGCAGGGAGAGCAATCAGCCCCAGCATTTT.

The chain carries TRBV7-9 and TRBJ1-2, with D tentatively TRBD1 (5 bases). The CDR3 consists of 15 residues. The ends were cut back, 3 bases at V and 2 bases at J, with 13 bases in the middle. Germline assignment: CDR1 SEHNR and CDR2 FQNEAQ (reference sequence). CDR3 protein: CASSFGQGLNYGYTF. The CDR3, as DNA: TGTGCCAGCAGCTTCGGCCAGGGCTTAAACTATGGCTACACCTTC.